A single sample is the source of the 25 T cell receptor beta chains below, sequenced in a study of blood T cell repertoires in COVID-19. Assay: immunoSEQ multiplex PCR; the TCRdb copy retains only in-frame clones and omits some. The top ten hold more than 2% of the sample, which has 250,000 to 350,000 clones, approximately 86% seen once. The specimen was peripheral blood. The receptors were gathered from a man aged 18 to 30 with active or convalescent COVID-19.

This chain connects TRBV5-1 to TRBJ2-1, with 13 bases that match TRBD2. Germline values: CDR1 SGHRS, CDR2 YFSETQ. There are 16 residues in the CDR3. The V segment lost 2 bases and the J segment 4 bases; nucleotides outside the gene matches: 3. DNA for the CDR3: TGCGCCAGCAGCTTAGGACTAGCGGGAGTGTACAATGAGCAGTTCTTC. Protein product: CASSLGLAGVYNEQFF.

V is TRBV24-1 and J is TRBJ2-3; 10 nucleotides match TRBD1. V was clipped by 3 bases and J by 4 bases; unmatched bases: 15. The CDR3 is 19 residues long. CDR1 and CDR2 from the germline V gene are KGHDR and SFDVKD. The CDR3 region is CATSDTPGTGVLWADTQYF. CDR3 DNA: TGTGCCACCAGTGATACACCCGGGACAGGGGTTCTATGGGCAGATACGCAGTATTTT.

CDR3 DNA sequence: TGTGCCAGCAGCTTCAGGGGAATCGGGTACGAGCAGTACTTC. Protein product: CASSFRGIGYEQYF. The genes are TRBV28 and TRBJ2-7; possible D gene TRBD1, 6 bases. This CDR3 contains 14 residues. The V gene's germline CDR1 is MDHEN and CDR2 SYDVKM. The ends were cut back, 6 bases at V and 4 bases at J, with 16 bases in the middle. The full variable domain, completed using reference TRBV28 and TRBJ2-7, is DVKVTQSSRYLVKRTGEKVFLECVQDMDHENMFWYRQDPGLGLRLIYFSYDVKMKEKGDIPEGYSVSREKKERFSLILESASTNQTSMYLCASSFRGIGYEQYFGPGTRLTVT.

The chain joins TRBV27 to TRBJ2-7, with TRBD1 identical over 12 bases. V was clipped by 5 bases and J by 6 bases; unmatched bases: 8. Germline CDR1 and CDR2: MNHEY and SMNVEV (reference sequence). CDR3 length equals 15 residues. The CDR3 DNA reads TGTGCCAGCAGTCCCCGGGACAGGGGGCTAACCGAGCAGTACTTC. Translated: CASSPRDRGLTEQYF.

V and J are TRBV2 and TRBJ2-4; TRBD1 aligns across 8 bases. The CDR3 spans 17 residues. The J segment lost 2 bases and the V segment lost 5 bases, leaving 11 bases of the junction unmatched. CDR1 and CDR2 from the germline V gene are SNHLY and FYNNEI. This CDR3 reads CASSPNRGSGSKNIQYF. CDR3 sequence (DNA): TGTGCCAGCAGTCCCAACAGGGGGAGCGGTTCCAAAAACATTCAGTACTTC.

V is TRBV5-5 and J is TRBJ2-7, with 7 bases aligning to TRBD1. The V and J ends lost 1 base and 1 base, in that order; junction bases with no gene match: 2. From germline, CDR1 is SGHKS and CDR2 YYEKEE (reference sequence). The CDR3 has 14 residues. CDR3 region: CASSLWDRSYEQYF. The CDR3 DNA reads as TGTGCCAGCAGCTTGTGGGACAGATCCTACGAGCAGTACTTC. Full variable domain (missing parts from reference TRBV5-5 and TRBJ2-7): DAGVTQSPTHLIKTRGQQVTLRCSPISGHKSVSWYQQVLGQGPQFIFQYYEKEERGRGNFPDRFSARQFPNYSSELNVNALLLGDSALYLCASSLWDRSYEQYFGPGTRLTVT.

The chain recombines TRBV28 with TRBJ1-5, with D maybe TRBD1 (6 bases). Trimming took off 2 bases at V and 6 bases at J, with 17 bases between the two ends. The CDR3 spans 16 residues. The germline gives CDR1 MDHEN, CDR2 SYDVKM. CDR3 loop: CASSLPWAGVSQPQHF. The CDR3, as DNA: TGTGCCAGCAGTTTACCCTGGGCAGGGGTGAGTCAGCCCCAGCATTTT.

The CDR3 reads CASSSIRGTAYNEQFF. For the CDR3, the DNA is TGCGCCAGCAGCTCAATCAGGGGAACGGCCTACAATGAGCAGTTCTTC. The rearrangement links TRBV5-1 to TRBJ2-1; the D gene is possibly TRBD1 (6 bases). This CDR3 spans 16 amino acids. Per the germline V gene, CDR1 is SGHRS and CDR2 is YFSETQ. Trimming left V 3 bases short and J 2 bases short, with 15 bases between.

The CDR3 nucleotides read TGTGCCAGCGATCAGGGCGCGGGGGTACAGCCCCAGCATTTT. Amino acids: CASDQGAGVQPQHF. The chain joins TRBV19 to TRBJ1-5; D possibly corresponds to TRBD1 (5 bases). V gave up 9 bases and J gave up 7 bases, with 19 bases separating them. The CDR3 has 14 residues. Germline V gene data show CDR1 as LNHDA and CDR2 as SQIVND (reference sequence).

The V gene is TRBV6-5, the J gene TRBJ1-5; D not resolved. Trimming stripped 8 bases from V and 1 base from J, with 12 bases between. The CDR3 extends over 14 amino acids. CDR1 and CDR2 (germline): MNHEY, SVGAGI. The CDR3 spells CASGRVGSNQPQHF. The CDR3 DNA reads TGTGCCAGCGGCCGGGTAGGAAGCAATCAGCCCCAGCATTTT.

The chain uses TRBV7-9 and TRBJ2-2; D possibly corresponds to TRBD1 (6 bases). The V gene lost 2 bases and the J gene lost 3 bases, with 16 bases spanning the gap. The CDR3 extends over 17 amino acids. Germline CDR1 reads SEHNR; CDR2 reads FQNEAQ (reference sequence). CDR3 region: CASSLTRGPYDTGELFF. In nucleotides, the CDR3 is TGTGCCAGCAGCTTAACCAGGGGCCCTTATGACACCGGGGAGCTGTTTTTT.

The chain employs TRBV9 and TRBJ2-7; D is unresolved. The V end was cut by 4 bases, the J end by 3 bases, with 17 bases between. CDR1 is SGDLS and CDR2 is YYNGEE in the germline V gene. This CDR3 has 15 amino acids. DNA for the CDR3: TGTGCCAGCAGCCCCCAGGTCTCCCCTTTCTACGAGCAGTACTTC. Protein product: CASSPQVSPFYEQYF.

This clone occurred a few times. CDR3 region: CASSEQTGRIQPQHF. The CDR3 DNA reads as TGTGCCAGCAGTGAGCAGACAGGGAGAATCCAGCCCCAGCATTTT. The J gene is TRBJ1-5, the V gene TRBV2; 7 nucleotides agree with TRBD1. With 3 bases clipped from V and 7 bases from J, the junction kept 9 bases outside the gene matches. Germline loops: CDR1 SNHLY, CDR2 FYNNEI. This CDR3 is built from 15 residues.

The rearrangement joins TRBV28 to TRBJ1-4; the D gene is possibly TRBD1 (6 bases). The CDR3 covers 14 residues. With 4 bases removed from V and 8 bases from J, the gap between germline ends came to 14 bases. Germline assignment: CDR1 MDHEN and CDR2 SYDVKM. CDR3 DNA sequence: TGTGCCAGCAGTTCCCGTTGGGGGCACGAAAAACTGTTTTTT. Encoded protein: CASSSRWGHEKLFF.

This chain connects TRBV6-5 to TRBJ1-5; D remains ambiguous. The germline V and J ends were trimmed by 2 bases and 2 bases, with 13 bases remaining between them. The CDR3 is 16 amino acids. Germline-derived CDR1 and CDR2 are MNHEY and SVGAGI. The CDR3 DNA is TGTGCCAGCAGTTACGGCGGGTTTCGGGGCAATCAGCCCCAGCATTTT. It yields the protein CASSYGGFRGNQPQHF.

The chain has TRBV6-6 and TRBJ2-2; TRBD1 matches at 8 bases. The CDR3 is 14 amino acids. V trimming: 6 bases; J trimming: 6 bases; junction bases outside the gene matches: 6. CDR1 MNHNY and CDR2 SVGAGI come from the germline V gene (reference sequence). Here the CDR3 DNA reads TGTGCCAGCAGCCCGACAGGGGAGGCCGGGGAGCTGTTTTTT. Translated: CASSPTGEAGELFF.

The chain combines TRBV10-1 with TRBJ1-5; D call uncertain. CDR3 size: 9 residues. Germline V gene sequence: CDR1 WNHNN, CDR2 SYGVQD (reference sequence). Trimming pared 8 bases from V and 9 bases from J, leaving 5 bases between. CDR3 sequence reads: CASRRPQHF. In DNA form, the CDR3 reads TGCGCCAGCCGGAGGCCCCAGCATTTT.

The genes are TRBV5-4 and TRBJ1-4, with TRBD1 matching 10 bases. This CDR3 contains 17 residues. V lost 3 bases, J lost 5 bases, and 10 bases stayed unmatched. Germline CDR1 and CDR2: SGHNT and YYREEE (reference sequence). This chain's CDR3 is CASSSTGQGVVNEKLFF. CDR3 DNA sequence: TGTGCCAGCAGCTCAACCGGACAGGGGGTTGTGAATGAAAAACTGTTTTTT.

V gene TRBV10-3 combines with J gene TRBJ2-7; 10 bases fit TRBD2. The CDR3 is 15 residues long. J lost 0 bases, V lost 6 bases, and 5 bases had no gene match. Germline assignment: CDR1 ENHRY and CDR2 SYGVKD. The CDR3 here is CAISITSGNSYEQYF. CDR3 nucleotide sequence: TGTGCCATCAGCATTACTAGCGGGAACTCCTACGAGCAGTACTTC.

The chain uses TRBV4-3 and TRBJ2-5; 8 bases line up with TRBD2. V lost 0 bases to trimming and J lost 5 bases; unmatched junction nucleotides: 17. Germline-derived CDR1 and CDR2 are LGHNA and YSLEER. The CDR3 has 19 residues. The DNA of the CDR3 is TGCGCCAGCAGCCAAGATCTGGCTGATGAGGGGCTAGCGGGCGAGACCCAGTACTTC. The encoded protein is CASSQDLADEGLAGETQYF.

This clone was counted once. Here the CDR3 reads CASSFSGLGTNEKLFF. CDR3 DNA sequence: TGTGCCAGCAGTTTTTCGGGGTTAGGAACTAATGAAAAACTGTTTTTT. The rearrangement uses TRBV28 and TRBJ1-4; D is unclear. This CDR3 is 16 amino acids long. In germline, CDR1 is MDHEN, CDR2 SYDVKM. V was trimmed by 3 bases and J by 1 base, leaving 12 bases between them.

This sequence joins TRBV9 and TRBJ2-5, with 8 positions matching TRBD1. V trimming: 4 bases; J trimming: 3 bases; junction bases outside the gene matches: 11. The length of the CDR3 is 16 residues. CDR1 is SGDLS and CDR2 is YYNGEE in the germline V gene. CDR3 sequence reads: CASSPRQGRWEETQYF. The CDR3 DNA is TGTGCCAGCAGCCCAAGACAGGGGAGGTGGGAAGAGACCCAGTACTTC.

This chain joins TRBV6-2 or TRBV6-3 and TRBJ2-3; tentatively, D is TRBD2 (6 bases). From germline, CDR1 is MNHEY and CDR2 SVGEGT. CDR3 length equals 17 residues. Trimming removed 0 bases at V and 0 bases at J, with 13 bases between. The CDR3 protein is CASSYSRNSGSTDTQYF. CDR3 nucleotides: TGTGCCAGCAGTTACTCGAGAAATAGCGGAAGCACAGATACGCAGTATTTT.

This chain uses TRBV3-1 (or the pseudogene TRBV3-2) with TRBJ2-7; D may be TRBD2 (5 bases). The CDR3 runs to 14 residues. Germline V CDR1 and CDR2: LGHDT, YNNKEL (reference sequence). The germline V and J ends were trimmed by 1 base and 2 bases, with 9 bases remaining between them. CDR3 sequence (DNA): TGTGCCAGCAGCCAAGGGACTTCCACCTACGAGCAGTACTTC. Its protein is CASSQGTSTYEQYF.

The chain's CDR3 is CASSLSPGGPGTGELFF. The CDR3 DNA follows: TGTGCCAGCAGCTTATCTCCGGGGGGGCCGGGCACCGGGGAGCTGTTTTTT. The chain uses TRBV7-8 and TRBJ2-2, with TRBD2 matching 8 bases. Germline V gene sequence: CDR1 SGHVS, CDR2 FQNEAQ. The CDR3 consists of 17 residues. The trim removed 2 bases at V and 4 bases at J, leaving 9 bases unmatched.